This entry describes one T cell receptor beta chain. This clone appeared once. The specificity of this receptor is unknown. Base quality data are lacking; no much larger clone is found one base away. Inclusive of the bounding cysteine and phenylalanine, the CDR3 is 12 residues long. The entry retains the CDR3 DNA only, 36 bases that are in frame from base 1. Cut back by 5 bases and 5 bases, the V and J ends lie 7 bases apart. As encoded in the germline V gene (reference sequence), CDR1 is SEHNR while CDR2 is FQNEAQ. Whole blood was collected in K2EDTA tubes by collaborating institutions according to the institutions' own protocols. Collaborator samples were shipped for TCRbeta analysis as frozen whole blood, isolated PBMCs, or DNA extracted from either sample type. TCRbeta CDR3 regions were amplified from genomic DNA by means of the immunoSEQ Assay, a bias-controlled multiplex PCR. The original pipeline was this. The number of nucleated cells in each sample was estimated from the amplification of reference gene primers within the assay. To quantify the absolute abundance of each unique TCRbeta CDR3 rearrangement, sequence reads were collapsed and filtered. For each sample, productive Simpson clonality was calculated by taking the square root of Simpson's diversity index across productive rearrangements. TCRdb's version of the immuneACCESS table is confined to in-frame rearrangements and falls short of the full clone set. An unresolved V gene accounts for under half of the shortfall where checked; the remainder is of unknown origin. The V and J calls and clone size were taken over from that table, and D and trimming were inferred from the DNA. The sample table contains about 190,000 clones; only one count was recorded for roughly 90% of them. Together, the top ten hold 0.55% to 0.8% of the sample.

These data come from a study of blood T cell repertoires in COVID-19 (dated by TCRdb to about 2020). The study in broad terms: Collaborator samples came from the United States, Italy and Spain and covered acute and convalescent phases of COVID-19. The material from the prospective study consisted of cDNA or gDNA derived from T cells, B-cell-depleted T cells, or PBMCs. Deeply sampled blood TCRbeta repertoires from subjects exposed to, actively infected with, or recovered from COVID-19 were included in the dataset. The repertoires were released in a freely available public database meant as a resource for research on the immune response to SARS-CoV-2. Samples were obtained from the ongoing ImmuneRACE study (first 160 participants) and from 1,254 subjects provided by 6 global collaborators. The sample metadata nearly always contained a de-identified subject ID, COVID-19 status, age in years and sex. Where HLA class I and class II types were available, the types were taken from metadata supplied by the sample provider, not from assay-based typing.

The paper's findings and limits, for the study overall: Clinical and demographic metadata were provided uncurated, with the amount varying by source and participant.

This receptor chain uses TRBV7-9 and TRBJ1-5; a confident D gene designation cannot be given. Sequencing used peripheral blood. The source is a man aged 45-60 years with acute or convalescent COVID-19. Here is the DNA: TGTGCCAGCAGCCGGAGCGATCAGCCCCAGCATTTT. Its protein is CASSRSDQPQHF.